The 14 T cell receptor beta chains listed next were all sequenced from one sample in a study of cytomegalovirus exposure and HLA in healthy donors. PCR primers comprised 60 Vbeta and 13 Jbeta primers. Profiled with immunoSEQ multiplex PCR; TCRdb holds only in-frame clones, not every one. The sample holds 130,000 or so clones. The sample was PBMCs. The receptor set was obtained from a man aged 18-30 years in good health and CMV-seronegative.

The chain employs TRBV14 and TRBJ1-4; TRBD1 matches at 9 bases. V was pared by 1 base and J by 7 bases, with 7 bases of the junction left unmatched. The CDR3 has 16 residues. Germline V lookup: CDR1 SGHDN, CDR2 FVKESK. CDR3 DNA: TGTGCCAGCAGCCAAGTCGGGACAGGGATAAGTGAAAAACTGTTTTTT. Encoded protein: CASSQVGTGISEKLFF. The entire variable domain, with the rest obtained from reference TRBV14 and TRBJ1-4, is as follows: EAGVTQFPSHSVIEKGQTVTLRCDPISGHDNLYWYRRVMGKEIKFLLHFVKESKQDESGMPNNRFLAERTGGTYSTLKVQPAELEDSGVYFCASSQVGTGISEKLFFGSGTQLSVL.

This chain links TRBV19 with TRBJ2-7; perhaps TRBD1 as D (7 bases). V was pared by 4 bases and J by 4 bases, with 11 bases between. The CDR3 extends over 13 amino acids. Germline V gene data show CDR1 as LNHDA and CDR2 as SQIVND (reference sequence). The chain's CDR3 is CASSTTGRYEQYF. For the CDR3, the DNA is TGTGCCAGTAGTACGACAGGGAGGTACGAGCAGTACTTC.

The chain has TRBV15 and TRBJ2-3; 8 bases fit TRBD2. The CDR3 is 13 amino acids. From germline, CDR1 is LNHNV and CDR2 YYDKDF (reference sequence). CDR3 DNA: TGTGCTGCGCGGGAGGTTCCCACAGATACGCAGTATTTT. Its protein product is CAAREVPTDTQYF.

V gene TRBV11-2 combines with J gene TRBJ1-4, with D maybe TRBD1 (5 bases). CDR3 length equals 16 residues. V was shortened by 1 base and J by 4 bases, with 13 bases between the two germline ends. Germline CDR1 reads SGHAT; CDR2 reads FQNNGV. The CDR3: CASSLGSGGFNEKLFF. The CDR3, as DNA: TGTGCCAGCAGCTTAGGGTCCGGGGGTTTTAATGAAAAACTGTTTTTT.

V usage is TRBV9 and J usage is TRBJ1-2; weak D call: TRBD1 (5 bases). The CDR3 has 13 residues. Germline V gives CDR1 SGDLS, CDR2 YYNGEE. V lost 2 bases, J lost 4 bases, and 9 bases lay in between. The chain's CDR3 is CASSVVGGYGYTF. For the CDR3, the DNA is TGTGCCAGCAGCGTCGTGGGGGGCTATGGCTACACCTTC. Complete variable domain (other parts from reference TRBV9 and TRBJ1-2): DSGVTQTPKHLITATGQRVTLRCSPRSGDLSVYWYQQSLDQGLQFLIQYYNGEERAKGNILERFSAQQFPDLHSELNLSSLELGDSALYFCASSVVGGYGYTFGSGTRLTVV.

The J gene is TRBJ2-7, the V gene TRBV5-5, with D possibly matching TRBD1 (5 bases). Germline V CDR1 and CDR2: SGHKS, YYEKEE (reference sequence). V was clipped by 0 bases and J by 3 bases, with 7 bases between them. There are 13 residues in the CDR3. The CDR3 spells CASSLGQFYEQYF. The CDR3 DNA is TGTGCCAGCAGCTTGGGACAGTTCTACGAGCAGTACTTC.

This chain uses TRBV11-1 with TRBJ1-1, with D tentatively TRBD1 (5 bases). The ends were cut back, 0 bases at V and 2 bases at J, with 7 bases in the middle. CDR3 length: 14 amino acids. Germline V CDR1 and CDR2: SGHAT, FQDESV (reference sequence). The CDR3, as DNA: TGTGCCAGCAGCTTAGCGACAGTAAACACTGAAGCTTTCTTT. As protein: CASSLATVNTEAFF.

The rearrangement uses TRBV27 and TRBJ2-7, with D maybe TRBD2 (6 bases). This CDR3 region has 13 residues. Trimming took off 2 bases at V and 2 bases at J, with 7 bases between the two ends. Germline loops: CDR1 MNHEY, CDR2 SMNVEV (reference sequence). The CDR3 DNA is TGTGCCAGCAGTTTACTAGCGACCTACGAGCAGTACTTC. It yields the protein CASSLLATYEQYF.

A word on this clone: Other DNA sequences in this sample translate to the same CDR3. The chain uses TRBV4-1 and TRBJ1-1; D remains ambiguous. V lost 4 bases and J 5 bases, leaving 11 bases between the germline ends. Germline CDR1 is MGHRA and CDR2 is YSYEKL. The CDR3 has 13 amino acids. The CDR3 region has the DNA TGCGCCAGCAGCCCCATTAGTGATACTGAAGCTTTCTTT. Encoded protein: CASSPISDTEAFF.

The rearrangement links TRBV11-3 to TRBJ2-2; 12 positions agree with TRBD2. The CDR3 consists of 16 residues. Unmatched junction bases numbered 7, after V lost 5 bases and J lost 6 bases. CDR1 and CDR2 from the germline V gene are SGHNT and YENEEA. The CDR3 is CASSKLAGGFPGELFF. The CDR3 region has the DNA TGTGCCAGCAGCAAACTAGCGGGGGGTTTCCCCGGGGAGCTGTTTTTT.

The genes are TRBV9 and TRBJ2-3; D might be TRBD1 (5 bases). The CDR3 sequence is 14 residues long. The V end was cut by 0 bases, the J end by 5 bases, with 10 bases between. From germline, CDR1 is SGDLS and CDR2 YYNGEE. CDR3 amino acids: CASSVEGLGDTQYF. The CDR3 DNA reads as TGTGCCAGCAGCGTAGAGGGGCTCGGAGATACGCAGTATTTT.

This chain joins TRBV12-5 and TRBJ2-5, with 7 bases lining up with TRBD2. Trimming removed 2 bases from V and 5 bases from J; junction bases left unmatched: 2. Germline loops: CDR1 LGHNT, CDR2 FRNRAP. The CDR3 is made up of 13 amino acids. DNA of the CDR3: TGTGCTAGTGGTTTGTCCGGGAGGGAGACCCAGTACTTC. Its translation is CASGLSGRETQYF. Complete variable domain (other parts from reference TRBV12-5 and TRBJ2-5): DARVTQTPRHKVTEMGQEVTMRCQPILGHNTVFWYRQTMMQGLELLAYFRNRAPLDDSGMPKDRFSAEMPDATLATLKIQPSEPRDSAVYFCASGLSGRETQYFGPGTRLLVL.

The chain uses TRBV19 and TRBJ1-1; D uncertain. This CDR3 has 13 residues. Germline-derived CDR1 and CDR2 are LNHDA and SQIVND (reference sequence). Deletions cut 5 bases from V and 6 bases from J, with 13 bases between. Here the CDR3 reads CASSWRLLSEAFF. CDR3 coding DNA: TGTGCCAGTAGTTGGAGGTTATTATCTGAAGCTTTCTTT.

CDR3 protein: CASSQLAGSAGELFF. CDR3 nucleotides: TGCGCCAGCAGCCAACTAGCGGGGAGCGCCGGGGAGCTGTTTTTT. The chain combines TRBV4-1 with TRBJ2-2, with 9 bases that match TRBD2. CDR3 length: 15 residues. Germline CDR1 MGHRA, CDR2 YSYEKL. Trimming cost V 2 bases and J 6 bases; bases outside gene matches: 4.